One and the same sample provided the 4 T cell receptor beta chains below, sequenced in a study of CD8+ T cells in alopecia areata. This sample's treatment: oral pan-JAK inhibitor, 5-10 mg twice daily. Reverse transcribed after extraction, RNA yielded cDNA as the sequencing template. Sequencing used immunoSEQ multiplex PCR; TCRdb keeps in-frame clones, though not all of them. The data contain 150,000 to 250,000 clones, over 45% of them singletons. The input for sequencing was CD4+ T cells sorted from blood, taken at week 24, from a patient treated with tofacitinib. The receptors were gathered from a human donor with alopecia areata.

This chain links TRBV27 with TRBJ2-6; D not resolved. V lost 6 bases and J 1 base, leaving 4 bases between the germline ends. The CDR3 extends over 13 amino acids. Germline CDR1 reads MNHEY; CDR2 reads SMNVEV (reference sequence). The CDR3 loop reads CASRWSGANVLTF. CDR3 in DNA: TGTGCCAGCAGGTGGTCTGGGGCCAACGTCCTGACTTTC.

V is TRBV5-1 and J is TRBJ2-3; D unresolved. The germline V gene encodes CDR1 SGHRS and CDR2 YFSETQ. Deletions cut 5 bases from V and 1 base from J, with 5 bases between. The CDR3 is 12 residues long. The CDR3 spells CASRGGTDTQYF. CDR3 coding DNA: TGCGCCAGCAGGGGTGGCACAGATACGCAGTATTTT.

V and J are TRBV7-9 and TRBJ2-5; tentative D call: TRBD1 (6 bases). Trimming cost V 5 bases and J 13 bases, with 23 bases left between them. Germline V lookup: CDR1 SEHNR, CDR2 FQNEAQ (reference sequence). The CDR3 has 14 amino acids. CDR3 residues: CASSPPQQGAPRYF. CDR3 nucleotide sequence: TGTGCCAGCAGCCCCCCGCAACAGGGAGCCCCGAGGTACTTC. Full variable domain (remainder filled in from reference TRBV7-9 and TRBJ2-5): DTGVSQNPRHKITKRGQNVTFRCDPISEHNRLYWYRQTLGQGPEFLTYFQNEAQLEKSRLLSDRFSAERPKGSFSTLEIQRTEQGDSAMYLCASSPPQQGAPRYFGPGTRLLVL.

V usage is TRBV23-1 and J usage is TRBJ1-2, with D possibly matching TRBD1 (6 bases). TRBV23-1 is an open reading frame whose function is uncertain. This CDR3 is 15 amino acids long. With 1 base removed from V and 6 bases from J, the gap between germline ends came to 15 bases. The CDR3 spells CASSQFLQGIHGYTF. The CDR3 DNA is TGCGCCAGCAGTCAATTTTTACAGGGCATCCATGGCTACACCTTC.